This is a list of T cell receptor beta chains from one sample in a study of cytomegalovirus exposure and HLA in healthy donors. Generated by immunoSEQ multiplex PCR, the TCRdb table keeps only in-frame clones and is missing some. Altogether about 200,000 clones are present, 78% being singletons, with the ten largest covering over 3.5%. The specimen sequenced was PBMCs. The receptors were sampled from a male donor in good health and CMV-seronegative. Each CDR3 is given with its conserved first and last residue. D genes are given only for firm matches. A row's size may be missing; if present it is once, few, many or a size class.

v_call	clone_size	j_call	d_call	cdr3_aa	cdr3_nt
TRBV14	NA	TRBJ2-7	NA	CASSQGRGKGYEQYF	TGTGCCAGCAGCCAAGGCCGGGGAAAGGGCTACGAGCAGTACTTC
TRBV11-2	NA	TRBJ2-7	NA	CASSLGPDGGQYF	TGTGCCAGCAGCTTAGGCCCCGACGGGGGGCAGTACTTC
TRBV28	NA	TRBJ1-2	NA	CASRSQGTNYGYTF	TGTGCCAGCAGGTCCCAGGGAACTAACTATGGCTACACCTTC
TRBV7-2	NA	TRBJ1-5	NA	CASSSRGNQPQHF	TGTGCCAGCAGCTCGCGGGGCAATCAGCCCCAGCATTTT
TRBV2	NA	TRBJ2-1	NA	CASSEVLRNEQFF	TGTGCCAGCAGTGAAGTTCTACGCAATGAGCAGTTCTTC
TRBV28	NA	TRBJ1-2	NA	CASRSGAKANYGYTF	TGTGCCAGCAGGTCTGGGGCCAAAGCTAACTATGGCTACACCTTC
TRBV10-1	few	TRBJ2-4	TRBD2	CASSVGAGDGKNIQYF	TGCGCCAGCAGTGTCGGAGCGGGAGACGGCAAAAACATTCAGTACTTC
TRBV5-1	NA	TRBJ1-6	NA	CASSLKGQDSSYNSPLHF	TGCGCCAGCAGCTTGAAGGGTCAGGACAGCTCCTATAATTCACCCCTCCACTTT
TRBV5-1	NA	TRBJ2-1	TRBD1	CASSPTGGWASSYNEQFF	TGCGCCAGCAGCCCGACAGGGGGCTGGGCGTCTTCCTACAATGAGCAGTTCTTC
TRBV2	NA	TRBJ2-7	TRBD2	CASSVGGSGRYEQYF	TGTGCCAGCAGTGTGGGTGGTAGCGGGAGATACGAGCAGTACTTC
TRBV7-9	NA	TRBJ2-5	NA	CASSYFSGRQETQYF	TGTGCCAGCAGCTACTTCTCGGGTCGCCAAGAGACCCAGTACTTC
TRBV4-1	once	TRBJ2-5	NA	CASSQVSETQYF	TGCGCCAGCAGCCAAGTTTCTGAGACCCAGTACTTC
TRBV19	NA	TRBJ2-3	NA	CASNTGLGDTQYF	TGTGCCAGTAACACGGGACTCGGGGATACGCAGTATTTT
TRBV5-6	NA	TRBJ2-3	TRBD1	CASSPGTGPVLGTDTQYF	TGTGCCAGCAGCCCCGGGACAGGTCCCGTCCTGGGCACAGATACGCAGTATTTT
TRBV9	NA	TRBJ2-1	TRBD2	CASSQSGSSYNEQFF	TGTGCCAGCAGCCAGAGCGGGAGCTCCTACAATGAGCAGTTCTTC
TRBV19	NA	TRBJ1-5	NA	CASTPPGDGQPQHF	TGTGCCAGTACCCCCCCAGGGGACGGTCAGCCCCAGCATTTT
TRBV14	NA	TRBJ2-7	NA	CASSPLDSYRSYEQYF	TGTGCCAGCAGCCCCTTGGACAGCTACCGCTCCTACGAGCAGTACTTC
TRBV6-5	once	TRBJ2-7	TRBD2	CASSGLAGGPDEQYF	TGTGCCAGCAGTGGACTAGCGGGAGGGCCCGACGAGCAGTACTTC
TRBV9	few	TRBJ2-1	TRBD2	CASSVGERGGLYNEQFF	TGTGCCAGCAGCGTAGGGGAGCGGGGAGGACTGTACAATGAGCAGTTCTTC
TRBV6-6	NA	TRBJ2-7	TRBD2	CASSYSAGAYEQYF	TGTGCCAGCAGTTACTCAGCGGGAGCCTACGAGCAGTACTTC
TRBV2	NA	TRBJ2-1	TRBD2	CASRNRAGAEQFF	TGTGCCAGCCGAAACAGAGCGGGAGCTGAGCAGTTCTTC
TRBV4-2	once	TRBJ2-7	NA	CASSQSFSVPSYEQYF	TGTGCCAGCAGCCAATCTTTTTCAGTACCCTCCTACGAGCAGTACTTC
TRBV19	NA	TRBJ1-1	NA	CASMQVTEAFF	TGTGCCTCTATGCAAGTTACTGAAGCTTTCTTT